This T cell receptor beta chain was found in a study of T cell repertoires in cytomegalovirus infection. In the study overall: The study used recently identified HLA-C-restricted and well-studied HLA-B-restricted CMV epitopes. TCR beta signatures that were public indicated CMV infection and matching HLA type. Findings and limits, study-wide: There were HLA-C-restricted CMV-specific TCR beta clonotypes dominating the ex vivo response. The cumulative frequency of public TCR beta families identified carriers of CMV plus the relevant HLA.

This CDR3 is built from 19 residues. CDR1 is SGHRS, CDR2 YFSETQ, per germline. Germline trimming cut 4 bases from V and 8 bases from J; bases unmatched to any gene: 17. MiXCR was run by TCRdb on the reads, yielding one entry per CDR3 protein. The table shows 300,000 to 400,000 distinct CDR3 sequences, with almost 30% occurring only once. In the case of this clonotype: As yet, its antigen is unknown.

This clonotype was sampled from a human donor in good health (CMV status not recorded). Some clones in this sample may be carry-over from other donors' samples. The chain combines TRBV5-1 with TRBJ2-1; the match to TRBD2 covers 14 bases. The sample here was cultured PBMCs, taken from culture after CMV antigen stimulation. Written as DNA, the CDR3 is TGCGCCAGCAGCGGCGGGACTAGCGGGGGCCCTAGGAACCGCCATGAGCAGTTCTTC. Amino acid sequence: CASSGGTSGGPRNRHEQFF. The full variable domain, its missing parts supplied by reference TRBV5-1 and TRBJ2-1, is KAGVTQTPRYLIKTRGQQVTLSCSPISGHRSVSWYQQTPGQGLQFLFEYFSETQRNKGNFPGRFSGRQFSNSRSEMNVSTLELGDSALYLCASSGGTSGGPRNRHEQFFGPGTRLTVL.